This T cell receptor (beta chain) was obtained from a study of beta chain features in type 1 diabetes. General observations from the study: Shortening that was moderate but significant affected the TCRB CDR3s of Type 1 diabetes patients in all four CD4+ subsets.

This CDR3 comprises 15 residues. The germline CDR1 and CDR2 sequences are LNHDA and SQIVND (reference sequence). Trimming took off 6 bases at V and 7 bases at J, with 19 bases between the two ends. The study reverse transcribed the entire isolated RNA, so it sequenced expressed TCRB transcripts. There were some 3.6 million reads on average in the naive, central memory and regulatory T cell samples. The method was immunoSEQ multiplex PCR; TCRdb's version includes in-frame clones alone and lacks a portion of them. The sample lists 810,000 or so clones, 15% to 20% occurring once. Points on this clone: The antigen is not known.

The origin of this receptor is a woman younger than 35 in good health. Specimen: naive CD4+ T cells from blood. The chain links TRBV19 to TRBJ1-5; a possible D gene is TRBD1 (6 bases). The CDR3 is CASSSSGGRWQPQHF. For the CDR3, the DNA is TGTGCCAGTAGCTCTTCCGGGGGCCGATGGCAGCCCCAGCATTTT.